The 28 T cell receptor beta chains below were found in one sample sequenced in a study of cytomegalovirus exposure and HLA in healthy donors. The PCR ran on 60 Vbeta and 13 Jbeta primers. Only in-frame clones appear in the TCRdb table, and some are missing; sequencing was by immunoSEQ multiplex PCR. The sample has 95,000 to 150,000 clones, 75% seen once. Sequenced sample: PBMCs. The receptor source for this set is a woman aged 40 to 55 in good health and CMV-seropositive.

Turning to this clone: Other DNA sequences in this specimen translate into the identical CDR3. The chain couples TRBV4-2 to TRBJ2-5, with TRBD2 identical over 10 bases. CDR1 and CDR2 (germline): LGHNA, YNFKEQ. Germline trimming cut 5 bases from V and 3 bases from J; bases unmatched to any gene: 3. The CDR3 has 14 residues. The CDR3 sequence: CASSSGLAEETQYF. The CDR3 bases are TGTGCCAGCAGCTCAGGACTAGCGGAAGAGACCCAGTACTTC.

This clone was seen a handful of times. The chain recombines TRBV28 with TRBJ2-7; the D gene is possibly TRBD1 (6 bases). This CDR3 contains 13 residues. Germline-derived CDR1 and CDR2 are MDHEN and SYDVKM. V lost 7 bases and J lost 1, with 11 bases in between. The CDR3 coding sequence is TGTGCCAGCAACGACAGGATTTCCTACGAGCAGTACTTC. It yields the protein CASNDRISYEQYF.

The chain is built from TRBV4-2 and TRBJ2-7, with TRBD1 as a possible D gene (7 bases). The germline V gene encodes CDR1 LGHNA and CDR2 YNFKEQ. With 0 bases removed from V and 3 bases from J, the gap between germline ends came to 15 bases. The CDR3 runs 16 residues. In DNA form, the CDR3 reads TGTGCCAGCAGCCAAGATCCGGACAGGCGGGACTACGAGCAGTACTTC. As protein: CASSQDPDRRDYEQYF.

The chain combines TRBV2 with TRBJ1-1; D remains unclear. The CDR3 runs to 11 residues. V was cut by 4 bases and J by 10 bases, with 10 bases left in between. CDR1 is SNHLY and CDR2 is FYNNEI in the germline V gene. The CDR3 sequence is CASSAYFGAFF. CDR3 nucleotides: TGTGCCAGCAGTGCCTATTTTGGAGCTTTCTTT.

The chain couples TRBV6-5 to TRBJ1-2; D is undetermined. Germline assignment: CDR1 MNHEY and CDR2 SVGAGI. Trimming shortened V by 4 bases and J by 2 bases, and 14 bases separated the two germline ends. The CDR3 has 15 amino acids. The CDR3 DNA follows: TGTGCCAGCAGTTTTTACTCCCTAGGAAACTATGGCTACACCTTC. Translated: CASSFYSLGNYGYTF.

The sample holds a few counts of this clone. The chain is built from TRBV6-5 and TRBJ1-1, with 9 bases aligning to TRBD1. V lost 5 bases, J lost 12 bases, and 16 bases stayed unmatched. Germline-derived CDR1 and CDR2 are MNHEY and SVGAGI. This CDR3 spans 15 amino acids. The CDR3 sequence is CASSTGGAAQGVPFF. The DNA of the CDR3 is TGTGCCAGCAGTACAGGGGGCGCGGCCCAAGGTGTACCTTTCTTT.

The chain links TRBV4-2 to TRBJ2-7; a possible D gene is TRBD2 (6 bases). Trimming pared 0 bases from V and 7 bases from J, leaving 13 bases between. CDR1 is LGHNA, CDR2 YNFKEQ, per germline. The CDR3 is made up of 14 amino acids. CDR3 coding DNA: TGTGCCAGCAGCCAAGATTTGGAGGGTCGGGAGCAGTACTTC. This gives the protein CASSQDLEGREQYF.

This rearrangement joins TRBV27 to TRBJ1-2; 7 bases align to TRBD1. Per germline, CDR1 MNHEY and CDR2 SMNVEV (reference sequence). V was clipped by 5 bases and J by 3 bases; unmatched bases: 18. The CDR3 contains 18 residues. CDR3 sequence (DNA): TGTGCCAGCAGTGGCCGGGACAGTTCTCTCGCCGGTGACTATGGCTACACCTTC. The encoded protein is CASSGRDSSLAGDYGYTF.

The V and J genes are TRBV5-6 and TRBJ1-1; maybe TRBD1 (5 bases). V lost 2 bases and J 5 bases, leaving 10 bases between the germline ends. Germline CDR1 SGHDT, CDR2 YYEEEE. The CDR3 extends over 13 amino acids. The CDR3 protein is CASSFWGGTEAFF. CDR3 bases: TGTGCCAGCAGCTTTTGGGGGGGGACTGAAGCTTTCTTT.

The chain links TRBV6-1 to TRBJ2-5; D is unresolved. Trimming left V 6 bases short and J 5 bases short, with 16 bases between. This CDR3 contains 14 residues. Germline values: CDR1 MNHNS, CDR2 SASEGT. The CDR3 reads CASRTGPHGETQYF. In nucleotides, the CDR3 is TGTGCCAGCAGAACTGGGCCCCATGGGGAGACCCAGTACTTC.

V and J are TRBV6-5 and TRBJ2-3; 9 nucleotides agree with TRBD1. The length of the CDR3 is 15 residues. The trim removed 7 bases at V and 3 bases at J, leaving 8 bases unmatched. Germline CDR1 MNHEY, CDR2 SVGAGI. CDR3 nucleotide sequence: TGTGCCAGCACCGAGGACAGGGGTGAGACAGATACGCAGTATTTT. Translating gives CASTEDRGETDTQYF.

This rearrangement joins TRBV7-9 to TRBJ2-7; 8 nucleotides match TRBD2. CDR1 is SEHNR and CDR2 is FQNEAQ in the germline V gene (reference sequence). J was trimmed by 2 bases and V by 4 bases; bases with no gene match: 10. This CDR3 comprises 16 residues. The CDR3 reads CASSYPGAGVTYEQYF. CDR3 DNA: TGTGCCAGCAGCTACCCAGGAGCGGGGGTCACCTACGAGCAGTACTTC. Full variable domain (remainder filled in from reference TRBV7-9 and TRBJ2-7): DTGVSQNPRHKITKRGQNVTFRCDPISEHNRLYWYRQTLGQGPEFLTYFQNEAQLEKSRLLSDRFSAERPKGSFSTLEIQRTEQGDSAMYLCASSYPGAGVTYEQYFGPGTRLTVT.

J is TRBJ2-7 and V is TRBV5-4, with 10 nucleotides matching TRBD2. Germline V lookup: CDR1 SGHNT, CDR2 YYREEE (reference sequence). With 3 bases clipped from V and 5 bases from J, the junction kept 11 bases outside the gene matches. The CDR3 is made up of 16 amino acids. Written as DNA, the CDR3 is TGTGCCAGCAGCTCCAGGGCCAGCGGGGGGGCGAACGAGCAGTACTTC. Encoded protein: CASSSRASGGANEQYF.

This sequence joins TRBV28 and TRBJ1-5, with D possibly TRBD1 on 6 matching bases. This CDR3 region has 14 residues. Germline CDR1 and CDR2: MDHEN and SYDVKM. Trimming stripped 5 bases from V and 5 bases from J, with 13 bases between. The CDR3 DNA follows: TGTGCCAGCAGTGTGGACAGTGATTATCAGCCCCAGCATTTT. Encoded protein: CASSVDSDYQPQHF.

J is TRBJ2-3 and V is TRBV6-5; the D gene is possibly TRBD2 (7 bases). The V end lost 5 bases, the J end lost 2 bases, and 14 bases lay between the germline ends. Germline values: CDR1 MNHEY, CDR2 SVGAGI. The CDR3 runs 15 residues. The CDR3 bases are TGTGCCAGCAGTCCCCTTCGGGGGGCCACAGATACGCAGTATTTT. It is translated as CASSPLRGATDTQYF.

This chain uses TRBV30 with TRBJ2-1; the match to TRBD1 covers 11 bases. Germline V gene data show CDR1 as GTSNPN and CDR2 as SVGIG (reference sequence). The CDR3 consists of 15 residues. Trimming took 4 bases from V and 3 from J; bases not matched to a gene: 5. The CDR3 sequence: CAWTVGTGGYNEQFF. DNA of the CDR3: TGTGCCTGGACTGTGGGGACAGGGGGCTACAATGAGCAGTTCTTC.

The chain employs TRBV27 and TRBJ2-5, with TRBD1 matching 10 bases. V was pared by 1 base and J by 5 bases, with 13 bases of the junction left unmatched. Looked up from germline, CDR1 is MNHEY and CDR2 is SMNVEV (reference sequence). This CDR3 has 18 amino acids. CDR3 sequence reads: CASSLYQTTGGYGETQYF. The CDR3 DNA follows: TGTGCCAGCAGTTTATACCAGACGACAGGGGGCTACGGGGAGACCCAGTACTTC.

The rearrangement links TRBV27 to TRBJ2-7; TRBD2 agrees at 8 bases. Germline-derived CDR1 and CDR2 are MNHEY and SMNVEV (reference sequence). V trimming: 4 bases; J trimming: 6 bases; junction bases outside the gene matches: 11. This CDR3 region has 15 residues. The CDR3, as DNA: TGTGCCAGCAGTTCTTTTAAGGGACTAGATCTCGAGCAGTACTTC. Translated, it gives CASSSFKGLDLEQYF.

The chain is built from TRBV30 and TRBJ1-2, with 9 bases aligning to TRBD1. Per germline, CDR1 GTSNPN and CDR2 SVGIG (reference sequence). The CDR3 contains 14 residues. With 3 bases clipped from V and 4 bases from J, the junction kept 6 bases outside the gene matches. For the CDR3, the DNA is TGTGCCTGGAGAATTACAGGGGGCTCCTATGGCTACACCTTC. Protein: CAWRITGGSYGYTF. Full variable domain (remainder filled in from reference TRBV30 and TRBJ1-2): SQTIHQWPATLVQPVGSPLSLECTVEGTSNPNLYWYRQAAGRGLQLLFYSVGIGQISSEVPQNLSASRPQDRQFILSSKKLLLSDSGFYLCAWRITGGSYGYTFGSGTRLTVV.

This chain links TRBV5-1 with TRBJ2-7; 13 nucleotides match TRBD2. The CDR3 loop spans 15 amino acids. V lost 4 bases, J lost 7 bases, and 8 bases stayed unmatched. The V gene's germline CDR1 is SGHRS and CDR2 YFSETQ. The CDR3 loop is CASSLGLAGTLEQYF. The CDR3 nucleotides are TGCGCCAGCAGCCTGGGACTAGCGGGAACGCTGGAGCAGTACTTC.

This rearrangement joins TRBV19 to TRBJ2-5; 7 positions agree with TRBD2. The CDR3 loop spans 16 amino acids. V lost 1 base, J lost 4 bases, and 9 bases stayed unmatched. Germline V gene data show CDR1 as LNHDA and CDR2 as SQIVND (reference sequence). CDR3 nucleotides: TGTGCCAGTAGTATAGGGTATCGGGAGGAAGTAGAGACCCAGTACTTC. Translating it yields CASSIGYREEVETQYF.

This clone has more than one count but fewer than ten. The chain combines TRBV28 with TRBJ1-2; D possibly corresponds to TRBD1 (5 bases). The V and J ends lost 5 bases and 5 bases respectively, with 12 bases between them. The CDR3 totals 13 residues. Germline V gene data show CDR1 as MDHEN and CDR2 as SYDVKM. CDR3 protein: CASSDAGYYGYTF. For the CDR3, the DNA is TGTGCCAGCAGTGATGCAGGGTATTATGGCTACACCTTC.

The CDR3 protein is CASSLGGTQPMYGYTF. The DNA for the CDR3 is TGTGCCAGCAGCTTGGGGGGGACACAGCCAATGTATGGCTACACCTTC. The chain has TRBV5-4 and TRBJ1-2, with a possible D match to TRBD1 (6 bases). The CDR3 has 16 residues. Trimming cost V 0 bases and J 5 bases, with 17 bases left between them. Germline CDR1 reads SGHNT; CDR2 reads YYREEE (reference sequence).

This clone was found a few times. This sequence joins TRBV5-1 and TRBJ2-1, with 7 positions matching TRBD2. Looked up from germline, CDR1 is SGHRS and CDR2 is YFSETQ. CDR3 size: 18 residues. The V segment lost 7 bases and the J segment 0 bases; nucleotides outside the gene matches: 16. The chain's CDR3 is CASAAGDFGSSSYNEQFF. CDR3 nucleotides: TGCGCCAGCGCCGCGGGAGACTTCGGCTCAAGCTCCTACAATGAGCAGTTCTTC.

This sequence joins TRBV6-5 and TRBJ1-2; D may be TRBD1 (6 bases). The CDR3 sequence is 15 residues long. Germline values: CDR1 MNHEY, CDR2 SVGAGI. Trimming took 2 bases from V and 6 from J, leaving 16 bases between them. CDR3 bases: TGTGCCAGCAGTTACCCTAAAGGGGGGGGCCATGGCTACACCTTC. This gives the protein CASSYPKGGGHGYTF.

CDR3 sequence reads: CASRTGWDTQYF. CDR3 DNA sequence: TGTGCCAGCAGGACAGGGTGGGATACGCAGTATTTT. The V gene is TRBV5-4, the J gene TRBJ2-3; the match to TRBD1 covers 7 bases. The germline CDR1 and CDR2 sequences are SGHNT and YYREEE (reference sequence). This CDR3 contains 12 residues. Unmatched junction bases numbered 3, after V lost 5 bases and J lost 6 bases.

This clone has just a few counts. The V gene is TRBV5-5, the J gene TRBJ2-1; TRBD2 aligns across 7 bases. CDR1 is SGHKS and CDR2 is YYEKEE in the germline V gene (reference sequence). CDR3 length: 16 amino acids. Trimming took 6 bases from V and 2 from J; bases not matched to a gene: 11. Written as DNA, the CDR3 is TGTGCCAGCACTCCGGGGGGTCTAGCGCCCTACAATGAGCAGTTCTTC. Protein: CASTPGGLAPYNEQFF. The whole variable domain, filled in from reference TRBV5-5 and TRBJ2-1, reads DAGVTQSPTHLIKTRGQQVTLRCSPISGHKSVSWYQQVLGQGPQFIFQYYEKEERGRGNFPDRFSARQFPNYSSELNVNALLLGDSALYLCASTPGGLAPYNEQFFGPGTRLTVL.

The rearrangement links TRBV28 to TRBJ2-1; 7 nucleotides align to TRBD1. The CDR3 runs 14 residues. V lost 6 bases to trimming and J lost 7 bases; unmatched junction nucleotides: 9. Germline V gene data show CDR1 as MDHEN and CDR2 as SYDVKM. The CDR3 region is CASRNNRGRNEQFF. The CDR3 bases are TGTGCCAGCAGAAACAACAGGGGCCGGAATGAGCAGTTCTTC.